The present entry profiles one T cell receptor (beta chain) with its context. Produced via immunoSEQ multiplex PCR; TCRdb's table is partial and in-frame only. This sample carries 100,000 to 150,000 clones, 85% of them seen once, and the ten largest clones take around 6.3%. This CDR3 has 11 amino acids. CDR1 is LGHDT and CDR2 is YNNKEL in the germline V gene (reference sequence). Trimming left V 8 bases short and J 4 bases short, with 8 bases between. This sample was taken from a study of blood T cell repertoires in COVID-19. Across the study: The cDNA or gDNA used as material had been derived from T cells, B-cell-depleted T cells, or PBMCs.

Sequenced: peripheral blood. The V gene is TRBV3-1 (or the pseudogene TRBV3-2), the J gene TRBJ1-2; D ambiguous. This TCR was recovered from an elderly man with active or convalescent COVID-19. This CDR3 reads CASRGPYGYTF. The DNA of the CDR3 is TGTGCCAGCCGTGGGCCCTATGGCTACACCTTC.